This T cell receptor (beta chain) comes out of a study of spatial heterogeneity in lung cancer. Time point reported: sample taken at primary tumor resection. The V and J ends lost 4 bases and 8 bases, in that order; junction bases with no gene match: 11. The germline V gene has CDR1 SGHRS and CDR2 YFSETQ. This CDR3 contains 16 residues. Many counts were recorded for this clonotype. TCRdb processed the 5' RACE reads anew with MiXCR; each CDR3 protein has one entry. The data show 6,500 or so distinct CDR3 sequences, 6.5% to 8.5% seen once. This sequence originates from a male donor with early-stage non-small cell lung cancer. The chain joins TRBV5-1 to TRBJ2-2; 10 bases map to TRBD1. Sequenced material: PBMCs, taken at surgery. For the CDR3, the DNA is TGCGCCAGCAGCCCCGGGACAGGGGTATTCTCGGGGGAGCTGTTTTTT. This encodes CASSPGTGVFSGELFF.